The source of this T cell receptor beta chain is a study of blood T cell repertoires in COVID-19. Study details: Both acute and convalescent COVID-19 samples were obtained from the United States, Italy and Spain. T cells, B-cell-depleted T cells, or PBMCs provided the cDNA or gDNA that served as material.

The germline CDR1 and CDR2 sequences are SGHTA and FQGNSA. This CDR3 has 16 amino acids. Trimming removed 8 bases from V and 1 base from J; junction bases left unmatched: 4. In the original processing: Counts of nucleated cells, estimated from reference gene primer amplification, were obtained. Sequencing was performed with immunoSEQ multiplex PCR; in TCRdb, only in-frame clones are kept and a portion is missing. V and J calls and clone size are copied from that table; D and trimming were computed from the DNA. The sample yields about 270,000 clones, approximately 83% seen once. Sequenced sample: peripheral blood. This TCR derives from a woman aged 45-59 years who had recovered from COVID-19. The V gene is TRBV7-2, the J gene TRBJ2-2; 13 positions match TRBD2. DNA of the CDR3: TGTGCCAGCCCTACTAGCGGGGGGGTGAACACCGGGGAGCTGTTTTTT. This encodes CASPTSGGVNTGELFF.